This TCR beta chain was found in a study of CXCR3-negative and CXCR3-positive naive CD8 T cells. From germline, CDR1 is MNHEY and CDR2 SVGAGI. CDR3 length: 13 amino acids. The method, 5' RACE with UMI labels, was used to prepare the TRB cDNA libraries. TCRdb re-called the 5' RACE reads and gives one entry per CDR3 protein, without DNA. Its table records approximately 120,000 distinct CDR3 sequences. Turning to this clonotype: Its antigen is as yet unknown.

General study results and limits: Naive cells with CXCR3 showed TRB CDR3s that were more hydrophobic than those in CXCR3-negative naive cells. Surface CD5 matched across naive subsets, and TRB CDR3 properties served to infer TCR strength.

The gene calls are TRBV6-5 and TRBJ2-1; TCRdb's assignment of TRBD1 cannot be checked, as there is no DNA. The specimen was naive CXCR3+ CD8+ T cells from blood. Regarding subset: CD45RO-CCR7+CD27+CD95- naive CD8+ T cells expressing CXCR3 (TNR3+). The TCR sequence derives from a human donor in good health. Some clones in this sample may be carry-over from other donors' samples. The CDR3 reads CASGWGSRLEQFF.